This TCR beta chain was identified in a study of metastatic and nonmetastatic thyroid tumors. CDR3 size: 16 residues. The V and J ends lost 5 bases and 8 bases respectively, with 24 bases between them. From germline, CDR1 is MNHNS and CDR2 SASEGT. Through MiXCR, TCRdb re-clonotyped the PCR reads. This sample has roughly 40,000 clones, with less than 20% found just once. Treatment of any kind had been given to no patient before thyroid surgery. This clone was seen many times. Its target is unknown. The study's findings and limits: Reported TCR beta diversity, measured in blood and tumor, was significantly higher for malignant thyroid tumors than for benign nodules.

The sequence came from a female donor with papillary thyroid cancer or a benign thyroid nodule (not recorded which). Some clones in this sample may be carry-over from other donors' samples. The sample consisted of tumor tissue. The rearrangement links TRBV6-1 to TRBJ1-2, with a weak D call TRBD1 (5 bases). CDR3 DNA sequence: TGTGCCAGCAGTCTAGATGGGGACGGGCAAGAGAGCGGCTACACCTTC. It is translated as CASSLDGDGQESGYTF.